This TCR beta chain comes out of a study of identical twins. MiXCR was run by TCRdb on the 5' RACE reads, yielding one entry per CDR3 protein. Of 500,000 to 650,000 distinct CDR3 sequences in the sample, around 7.5% were seen once. V was cut by 3 bases and J by 5 bases, with 11 bases left in between. Germline-derived CDR1 and CDR2 are SGDLS and YYNGEE. The CDR3 length is 13 residues. This clonotype showed up many times. The same specimen was also included in a second study, on yellow fever vaccine responses in identical twins.

The clonotype comes from a woman between 18 and 30 years old in good health. The sequenced material came from PBMCs. The chain couples TRBV9 to TRBJ1-1; a possible D gene is TRBD1 (5 bases). CDR3 sequence reads: CASSEGAVTEAFF. In DNA, the CDR3 is TGTGCCAGCAGCGAAGGGGCCGTTACTGAAGCTTTCTTT.